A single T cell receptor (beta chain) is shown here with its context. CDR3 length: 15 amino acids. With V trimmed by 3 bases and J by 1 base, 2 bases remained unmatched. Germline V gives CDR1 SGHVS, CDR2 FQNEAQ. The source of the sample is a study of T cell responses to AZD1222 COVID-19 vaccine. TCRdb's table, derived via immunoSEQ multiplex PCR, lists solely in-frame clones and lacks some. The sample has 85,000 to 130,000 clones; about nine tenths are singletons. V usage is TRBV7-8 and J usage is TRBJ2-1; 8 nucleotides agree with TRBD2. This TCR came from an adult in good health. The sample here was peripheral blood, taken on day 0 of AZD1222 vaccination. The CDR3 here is CASSFSGISYNEQFF. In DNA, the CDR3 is TGTGCCAGCAGCTTTAGCGGGATATCCTACAATGAGCAGTTCTTC.